This TCR beta chain was sequenced during a study of Ad26.COV2.S vaccination and SARS-CoV-2 variants. The ends were cut back, 8 bases at V and 0 bases at J, with 19 bases in the middle. The CDR3 length is 17 residues. The germline V gene has CDR1 MDHEN and CDR2 SYDVKM. Treatment described: 15 to 20 received Ad26.COV2.S at low or high dose, single or two shots; five or six received placebo; per-sample allocation not given. Material that was analyzed had been drawn on day 63 after the first vaccine or placebo injection. Profiled with immunoSEQ multiplex PCR; TCRdb holds only in-frame clones, not every one. The table has roughly 400,000 clones, around 89% seen once; the top ten hold under 2%.

The source material was peripheral blood, sampled in a trial of Ad26.COV2.S vaccine versus placebo. This TCR came from a person between 18 and 65 years old who received the Ad26.COV2.S COVID-19 vaccine or a placebo. This chain links TRBV28 with TRBJ2-2; a weak D match, TRBD2 (6 bases). Here the CDR3 reads CASEPIPGLTNTGELFF. The DNA for the CDR3 is TGTGCCAGCGAACCCATACCGGGACTCACGAACACCGGGGAGCTGTTTTTT.